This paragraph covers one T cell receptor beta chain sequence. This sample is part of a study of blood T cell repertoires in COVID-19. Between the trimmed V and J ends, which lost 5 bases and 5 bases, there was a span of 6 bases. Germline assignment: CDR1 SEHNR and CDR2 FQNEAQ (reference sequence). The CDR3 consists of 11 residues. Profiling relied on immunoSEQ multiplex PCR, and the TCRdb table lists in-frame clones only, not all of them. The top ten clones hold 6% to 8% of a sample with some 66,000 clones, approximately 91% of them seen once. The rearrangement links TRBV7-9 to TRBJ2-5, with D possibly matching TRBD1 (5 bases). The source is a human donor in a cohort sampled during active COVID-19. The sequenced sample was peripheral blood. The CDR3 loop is CASSQGETQYF. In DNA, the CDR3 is TGTGCCAGCAGCCAGGGCGAGACCCAGTACTTC.